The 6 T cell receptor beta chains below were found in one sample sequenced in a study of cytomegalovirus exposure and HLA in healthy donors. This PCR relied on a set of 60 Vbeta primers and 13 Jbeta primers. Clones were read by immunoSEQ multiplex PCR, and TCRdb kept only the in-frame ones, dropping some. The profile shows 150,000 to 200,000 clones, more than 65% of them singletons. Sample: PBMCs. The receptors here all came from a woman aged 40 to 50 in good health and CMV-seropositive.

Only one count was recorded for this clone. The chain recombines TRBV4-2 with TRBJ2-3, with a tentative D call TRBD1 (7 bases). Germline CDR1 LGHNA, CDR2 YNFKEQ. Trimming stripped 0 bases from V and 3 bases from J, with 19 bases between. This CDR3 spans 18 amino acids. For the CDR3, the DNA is TGTGCCAGCAGCCAAGATCCTGGGGGCAGGGGGGTTACAGATACGCAGTATTTT. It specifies CASSQDPGGRGVTDTQYF.

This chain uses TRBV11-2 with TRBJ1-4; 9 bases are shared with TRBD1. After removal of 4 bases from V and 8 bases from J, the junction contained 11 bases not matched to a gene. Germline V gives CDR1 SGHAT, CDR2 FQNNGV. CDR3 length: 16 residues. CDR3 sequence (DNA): TGTGCCAGCAGCTCGTTCAAATGGGACAGGGCCGAAAAACTGTTTTTT. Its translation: CASSSFKWDRAEKLFF.

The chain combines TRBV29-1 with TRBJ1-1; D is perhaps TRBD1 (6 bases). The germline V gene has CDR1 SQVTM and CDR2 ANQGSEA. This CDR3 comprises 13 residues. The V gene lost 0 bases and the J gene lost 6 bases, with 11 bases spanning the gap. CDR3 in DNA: TGCAGCGTTGAAGAGGGGGCGACCTCTGAAGCTTTCTTT. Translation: CSVEEGATSEAFF.

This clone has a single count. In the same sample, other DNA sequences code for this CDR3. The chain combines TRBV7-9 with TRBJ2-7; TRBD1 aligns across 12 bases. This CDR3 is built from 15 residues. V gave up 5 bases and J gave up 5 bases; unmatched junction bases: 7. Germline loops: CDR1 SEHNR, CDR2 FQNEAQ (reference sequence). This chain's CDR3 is CASSPPGTGGHEQYF. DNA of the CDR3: TGTGCCAGCAGCCCACCCGGGACAGGGGGCCACGAGCAGTACTTC.

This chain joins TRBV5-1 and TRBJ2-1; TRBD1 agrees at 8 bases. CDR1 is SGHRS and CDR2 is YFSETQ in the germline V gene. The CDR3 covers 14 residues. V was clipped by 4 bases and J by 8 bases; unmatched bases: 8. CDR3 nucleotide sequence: TGCGCCAGCAGCCCCGAGCCGGACAGGGATGAGCAGTTCTTC. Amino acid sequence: CASSPEPDRDEQFF.

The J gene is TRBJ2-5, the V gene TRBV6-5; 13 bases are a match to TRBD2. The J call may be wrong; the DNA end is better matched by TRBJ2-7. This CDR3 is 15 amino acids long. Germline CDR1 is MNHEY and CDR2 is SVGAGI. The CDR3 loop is CASSRGLAGAYEQYF. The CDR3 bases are TGTGCCAGCAGCCGTGGACTAGCGGGAGCCTACGAGCAGTACTTC.